The source of this T cell receptor beta chain is a study of T cell repertoires in ileal Crohn's disease (dated by TCRdb to about 2019). Describing the broader study: Median disease duration was around 8 years, and around a third of patients were identified as active smokers at the time of surgery. A Rutgeerts score higher than i0 was the definition used for endoscopic postoperative recurrence. Every patient underwent surgery because of a complication, which was stricturing disease in roughly 60% of cases and penetrating disease in about 39%. The study sequenced 171 mucosal samples from 57 patients, taken at several locations on the surgical specimen and at postoperative endoscopy. Running in parallel with the study was a multicentre cohort set up to find predictors of early endoscopic recurrence following ileocolonic resection. About half of the patients received postoperative therapy: about a dozen received thiopurines and 15 to 20 received anti-TNF agents. TCR repertoire analysis was done in a few dozen Crohn's disease patients from a prospective multicentre cohort.

Paper-wide results and their limitations: Higher percentages of high-frequency clones at the time of surgery were linked to endoscopic recurrence, and every patient with clonality above 26.8% (18/57) had recurrence. Sorted CD8 T cells carried more high-frequency clones than CD4 T cells, suggesting mucosal expansions were mainly CD8. Only a subgroup of patients, of unstated size, had mucosal CD4 and CD8 T cells sorted and sequenced. Compared with non-smokers, patients who were active smokers at surgery showed a significantly higher proportion of clonal expansions (approximately 26% vs 17%, p=0.02).

For commercial TCRB immunosequencing, about 500 nanograms of biopsy DNA were submitted for each sample. CDR3 regions were amplified from genomic DNA by Adaptive Biotechnology using a two-step, amplification bias-controlled multiplex PCR. In the first PCR, primers covered every V and J gene segment, and in the second PCR, barcodes and Illumina adapters were added. CDR3 libraries were sequenced using an Illumina instrument. In the original analysis: The analysis used both the pipelines supplied by the vendor and custom analysis of the raw data in R/Bioconductor with R version 3.3.0. Clonality, ranging from 0 to 1, was calculated as the inverse of the normalised Shannon entropy of all productive clones. The repertoire share taken up by the top 100 clones defined high-frequency clones, and only clones that passed a 95% confidence test were kept. The Simpson index measured repertoire diversity, and the Morisita-Horn index measured overlap between samples. Here the immuneACCESS table is served through TCRdb, limited to in-frame sequences with V and J called. Missing clones are a known gap in these copies; in checked studies unresolved V genes cover under half, and the rest lacks a known reason. V and J calls and clone size are those listed in that table; D and trimming were worked out from the DNA. The sample contains about 1,900 clones, approximately 79% of them found a single time. In total, the top ten clones hold about 11% of the sample.

CDR1 and CDR2 (SEHNR, FQNEAQ) derive from the germline V gene (reference sequence). Trimming at the junction amounts to 4 bases on V and 2 bases on J, and the germline ends lie 14 bases apart. The CDR3 sequence holds 15 residues, the cysteine and phenylalanine included. The entry retains the CDR3 DNA only, 45 bases that are in frame from base 1. Eligible patients were adults with ileal or ileocolonic Crohn's disease who had an indication for ileocolonic resection. Whole ileal mucosal biopsies were kept frozen at -80 degrees C prior to DNA extraction. A TRizol-based method was used to extract genomic DNA from the frozen whole biopsies, and the DNA was quantified with a NanoDrop 2000 spectrophotometer. As for this clone: This clone's antigen is unknown. No much larger clone exists at a distance of one base, and base qualities are not known.

The sample comprised ileal tissue. The TCR originated in an adult with Crohn's disease. The V and J genes are TRBV7-9 and TRBJ1-1; D gene: possibly TRBD1, on 5 matching bases. The CDR3 amino acid sequence is: CASSSSARVNTEAFF. The DNA sequence reads TGTGCCAGCAGCTCATCCGCCAGGGTAAACACTGAAGCTTTCTTT.